A selection of T cell receptor beta chains follows, all from one sample in a study of neoadjuvant nivolumab and ipilimumab in lung cancer. Using immunoSEQ multiplex PCR, the repertoire was profiled, and TCRdb retains in-frame clones only, with some absent. The sample includes several thousand clones, almost 90% of them seen just once. Source: adjacent normal lung tissue, taken after neoadjuvant nivolumab, alone or with ipilimumab, at or shortly before surgery. These receptor sequences come from an adult with non-small cell lung cancer. Both conserved end residues are part of each CDR3. The D gene is left open where the match is weak. Expanded clones are given a class, and other clones once, few, many or no size at all.

j_gene,v_gene,abundance,d_gene,CDR3aa,CDR3nt
TRBJ1-1,TRBV27,.,.,CASRIGVNTEAFF,TGTGCCAGCAGAATCGGGGTGAACACTGAAGCTTTCTTT
TRBJ2-1,TRBV6-4,.,TRBD2,CASSDFGLAPYNEQFF,TGTGCCAGCAGTGACTTCGGACTAGCGCCCTACAATGAGCAGTTCTTC
TRBJ2-7,TRBV7-9,.,.,CASSPPWEGVEQYF,TGTGCCAGCAGCCCCCCGTGGGAAGGCGTCGAGCAGTACTTC
TRBJ1-1,TRBV5-1,.,.,CASSSEGDNTEAFF,TGCGCCAGCAGCTCCGAGGGAGATAACACTGAAGCTTTCTTT
TRBJ2-1,TRBV27,.,TRBD2,CASSLRLAGAYNEQFF,TGTGCCAGCAGTCTCAGACTAGCGGGAGCCTACAATGAGCAGTTCTTC
TRBJ2-3,TRBV18,.,TRBD2,CASSPTSGASTDTQYF,TGTGCCAGCTCCCCTACTAGCGGGGCTAGCACAGATACGCAGTATTTT
TRBJ2-7,TRBV5-1,.,.,CASSPPSPYEQYF,TGCGCCAGCAGCCCCCCTAGTCCCTACGAGCAGTACTTC
TRBJ1-4,TRBV5-5,.,.,CASSLGQINEKLFF,TGTGCCAGCAGCTTGGGGCAGATTAATGAAAAACTGTTTTTT
TRBJ1-1,TRBV28,.,.,CASTVTLGDLGNTEAFF,TGTGCCAGCACCGTAACCCTGGGAGATTTAGGGAACACTGAAGCTTTCTTT
TRBJ1-2,TRBV5-4,.,.,CASSLAAQQYNYGYTF,TGTGCCAGCAGCTTGGCCGCTCAGCAATATAACTATGGCTACACCTTC
TRBJ2-7,TRBV28,once,.,CASSERSGKNYEQYF,TGTGCCAGCAGTGAAAGATCCGGGAAAAATTACGAGCAGTACTTC
TRBJ2-3,TRBV19,.,.,CASSRYLLGGSTDTQYF,TGTGCCAGTAGCCGCTACCTCCTCGGCGGTAGCACAGATACGCAGTATTTT
TRBJ2-7,TRBV2,.,TRBD1,CASSWDSSYEQYF,TGTGCCAGCAGTTGGGACAGCTCCTACGAGCAGTACTTC
TRBJ2-7,TRBV14,.,TRBD1,CASSRTGDYEQYF,TGTGCCAGCAGTCGCACAGGGGACTACGAGCAGTACTTC
TRBJ1-3,TRBV10-3,.,.,CAISEWIPLEASGNTIYF,TGTGCCATCAGTGAGTGGATCCCTTTAGAGGCCTCTGGAAACACCATATATTTT
TRBJ2-1,TRBV4-1,.,TRBD2,CASSQVLALYNEQFF,TGCGCCAGCAGCCAAGTACTAGCGCTTTACAATGAGCAGTTCTTC
TRBJ2-1,TRBV19,.,.,CASSLWYGGPSYNEQFF,TGTGCCAGTAGTCTCTGGTACGGGGGACCATCCTACAATGAGCAGTTCTTC
TRBJ1-3,TRBV4-1,.,.,CASSRGGVVLAGNTIYF,TGCGCCAGCAGCCGAGGCGGGGTGGTCTTGGCTGGAAACACCATATATTTT
TRBJ2-7,TRBV6-6,few,.,CASSYSSLYEQYF,TGTGCCAGCAGTTACTCGTCCCTCTACGAGCAGTACTTC
TRBJ1-4,TRBV6-5,.,.,CASSKPGPEEKLFF,TGTGCCAGCAGTAAGCCGGGACCCGAAGAAAAACTGTTTTTT
TRBJ2-1,TRBV7-8,.,TRBD1,CAAGGFSEQFF,TGTGCCGCAGGGGGTTTCAGTGAGCAGTTCTTC
TRBJ1-1,TRBV28,.,.,CASSAHREGTEAFF,TGTGCCAGCAGTGCACACAGGGAAGGCACTGAAGCTTTCTTT
TRBJ2-2,TRBV2,.,TRBD1,CATGTVFTRELFF,TGTGCCACCGGGACAGTTTTCACTAGGGAGCTGTTTTTT